This paragraph reports one TCR beta chain. The CDR3 spans 16 residues. Trimming removed 5 bases from V and 3 bases from J; junction bases left unmatched: 7. Per the germline V gene, CDR1 is MNHEY and CDR2 is SMNVEV (reference sequence). This sample is drawn from a study of cytomegalovirus exposure and HLA in healthy donors. In the PCR, 60 Vbeta and 13 Jbeta primers were used. Assay used: immunoSEQ multiplex PCR; TCRdb lists only in-frame clones, some missing. Of about 170,000 clones detected, around 79% appear once; the ten largest clones hold over 0.95%. The chain employs TRBV27 and TRBJ2-1; 10 bases match TRBD2. This TCR derives from a woman aged 45 to 65 in good health and CMV-seropositive. What was sequenced was PBMCs. This CDR3 is CASSARLAGLYNEQFF. CDR3 in DNA: TGTGCCAGCAGTGCCCGACTAGCGGGCCTCTACAATGAGCAGTTCTTC.